The source of this TCR beta chain is a study of graft-versus-host responses after intestinal transplantation. In the study overall: Anti-thymocyte globulin induction preceded 2 to 4 years of tacrolimus and steroid maintenance in all recipients. The study's findings and limits: Across patients carrying graft-donor T cell macrochimerism, allografts held high graft-versus-host to host-versus-graft clonal ratios. The highest levels of circulating GvH clones went along with early declines in HvG clones after transplant.

This clone was seen just once. The antigen is not known. Some clones are missing from TCRdb's copy, which holds only in-frame ones; the method was immunoSEQ multiplex PCR. Of 20,000 to 25,000 clones in the sample, roughly nine tenths were seen once. Trimming removed 4 bases from V and 4 bases from J, with 22 bases in between. Germline values: CDR1 LGHNA, CDR2 YSLEER. The CDR3 runs 17 residues. The V call is TRBV4-3, the J call TRBJ1-1, with a tentative D call TRBD1 (6 bases). The sample here was PBMCs, taken roughly 65 days after intestinal transplantation. The TCR sequence derives from a human patient who received an intestinal transplant, so some T cells may come from the graft donor. CDR3 sequence reads: CASSPTQAGAFVTEAFF. In DNA form, the CDR3 reads TGCGCCAGCAGCCCCACCCAAGCAGGGGCATTTGTCACTGAAGCTTTCTTT.